These 21 T cell receptor beta chains originate from one sample sequenced in a study of cytomegalovirus exposure and HLA in healthy donors. PCR used 60 Vbeta primers and 13 Jbeta primers. This table comes from immunoSEQ multiplex PCR, and its TCRdb copy is limited to in-frame clones, with some not included. The data hold 100,000 to 150,000 clones, with 65% to 85% observed a single time. Material for sequencing was PBMCs. These receptors were taken from a man in his late teens or twenties in good health and CMV-seropositive.

Here the CDR3 reads CAWSLGGAAFAGTEAFF. CDR3 sequence (DNA): TGTGCCTGGAGCCTTGGGGGGGCGGCATTTGCGGGGACTGAAGCTTTCTTT. The chain combines TRBV30 with TRBJ1-1; D is possibly TRBD1 (6 bases). Trimming removed 3 bases at V and 5 bases at J, with 25 bases between. The CDR3 spans 17 residues. Germline V gene sequence: CDR1 GTSNPN, CDR2 SVGIG (reference sequence).

This clone appeared a few times. CDR3 nucleotide sequence: TGTGCCAGCAGCTTTGGCGGGAGGGCGACTAGCACAGATACGCAGTATTTT. Protein: CASSFGGRATSTDTQYF. The chain uses TRBV7-9 and TRBJ2-3; 9 nucleotides align to TRBD2. Germline values: CDR1 SEHNR, CDR2 FQNEAQ (reference sequence). CDR3 length equals 17 residues. The V segment lost 3 bases and the J segment 0 bases; nucleotides outside the gene matches: 7.

This clone was detected a few times. This chain joins TRBV19 and TRBJ2-5, with 8 nucleotides matching TRBD1. The J segment lost 2 bases and the V segment lost 6 bases, leaving 5 bases of the junction unmatched. The germline gives CDR1 LNHDA, CDR2 SQIVND (reference sequence). This CDR3 is built from 14 residues. CDR3 sequence (DNA): TGTGCCAGTAGCCGTGGGACAGGACAAGAGACCCAGTACTTC. Translation gives CASSRGTGQETQYF.

The chain has TRBV21-1 and TRBJ1-3; the table's D call, TRBD1, was not checked against the DNA. TRBV21-1 is classified as a pseudogene. The length of the CDR3 is 16 residues. As DNA, the CDR3 is TGTGCCAGCAGTCAGTCGGGACAGGGCTACGGAAACACCATATATTTT. This sequence encodes CASSQSGQGYGNTIYF.

On this clone: In the same sample, other DNA sequences code for this CDR3. The rearrangement links TRBV2 to TRBJ1-2, with 9 bases that match TRBD1. This CDR3 is built from 15 residues. Per the germline V gene, CDR1 is SNHLY and CDR2 is FYNNEI. The ends lost 3 bases at V and 12 bases at J; junction bases unmatched: 14. This CDR3 reads CASSEAVRTGDGHTF. The CDR3 bases are TGTGCCAGCAGTGAGGCGGTTAGGACAGGGGACGGCCACACCTTC.

The CDR3 loop is CASSVVASYNEQFF. The CDR3 DNA sequence: TGTGCCAGCAGCGTGGTAGCGAGCTACAATGAGCAGTTCTTC. This chain links TRBV9 with TRBJ2-1; TRBD2 might be the D (5 bases). The CDR3 has 14 amino acids. Germline lookup yields CDR1 SGDLS and CDR2 YYNGEE. V was trimmed by 2 bases and J by 3 bases, leaving 9 bases between them.

The rearrangement joins TRBV7-2 to TRBJ1-2; D possibly corresponds to TRBD1 (6 bases). Germline V lookup: CDR1 SGHTA, CDR2 FQGNSA. Trimming took off 3 bases at V and 6 bases at J, with 11 bases between the two ends. CDR3 length: 13 residues. CDR3 sequence reads: CASSLNRQDGYTF. CDR3 DNA sequence: TGTGCCAGCAGCTTGAACCGACAGGATGGCTACACCTTC.

This chain uses TRBV6-1 with TRBJ1-2; maybe TRBD1 (5 bases). Looked up from germline, CDR1 is MNHNS and CDR2 is SASEGT. The germline V and J ends were trimmed by 6 bases and 7 bases, with 15 bases remaining between them. The CDR3 has 13 residues. CDR3 nucleotide sequence: TGTGCCAGCAGCGGGGGGGGTTTGGGTGGCTACACCTTC. Translated, it gives CASSGGGLGGYTF.

Here the CDR3 DNA reads TGCGCCAGCAGCCACTCTAACAGGGGGAAGCAGTACTTC. It specifies CASSHSNRGKQYF. The rearrangement uses TRBV4-3 and TRBJ2-5; 8 bases line up with TRBD1. This CDR3 is 13 amino acids long. Trimming removed 3 bases from V and 11 bases from J; junction bases left unmatched: 8. Germline loops: CDR1 LGHNA, CDR2 YSLEER.

The chain couples TRBV30 to TRBJ1-2, with 10 bases identical to TRBD1. The CDR3 contains 16 residues. CDR1 and CDR2 from the germline V gene are GTSNPN and SVGIG (reference sequence). V shed 2 bases and J 2 bases; nucleotides not matched to a gene: 8. The CDR3 DNA reads TGTGCCTGGAGTTCCGGGGGGACAGGGGAAAACTATGGCTACACCTTC. Amino acid sequence: CAWSSGGTGENYGYTF.

The chain has TRBV18 and TRBJ2-7, with D possibly being TRBD2 (6 bases). The CDR3 is 15 residues long. V lost 2 bases and J lost 3, with 14 bases in between. Germline-derived CDR1 and CDR2 are KGHSH and LQKENI. The CDR3 coding sequence is TGTGCCAGCTCACCAAAACCAGGAGGGCTCTACGAGCAGTACTTC. Translation gives CASSPKPGGLYEQYF.

V gene TRBV10-1 combines with J gene TRBJ1-5; TRBD1 matches 7 bases. The ends lost 6 bases at V and 0 bases at J; junction bases unmatched: 23. The germline gives CDR1 WNHNN, CDR2 SYGVQD (reference sequence). The CDR3 runs 21 residues. CDR3 amino acids: CASSDKTSGQIEVDSNQPQHF. DNA for the CDR3: TGCGCCAGCAGCGATAAAACCTCGGGACAGATTGAAGTCGATAGCAATCAGCCCCAGCATTTT.

The CDR3 region is CASSWGGETSPQYF. The DNA for the CDR3 is TGTGCCAGCAGCTGGGGCGGGGAGACCTCACCCCAGTACTTC. The V and J genes are TRBV13 and TRBJ2-5; maybe TRBD2 (6 bases). Germline V gives CDR1 PRHDT, CDR2 FYEKMQ (reference sequence). Between the trimmed V and J ends, which lost 4 bases and 9 bases, there was a span of 18 bases. The length of the CDR3 is 14 residues.

This clone came up a few times. The chain has TRBV5-1 and TRBJ2-2; D unresolved. The CDR3 spans 14 residues. V gave up 4 bases and J gave up 1 base, with 8 bases separating them. Germline V gene sequence: CDR1 SGHRS, CDR2 YFSETQ. The CDR3 here is CASSETRNTGELFF. DNA of the CDR3: TGCGCCAGCAGCGAAACAAGGAACACCGGGGAGCTGTTTTTT.

The J gene is TRBJ2-1, the V gene TRBV30; 10 bases align to TRBD1. Germline V gene lookup returns CDR1 GTSNPN and CDR2 SVGIG (reference sequence). There are 17 residues in the CDR3. Trimming took 2 bases from V and 5 from J; bases not matched to a gene: 12. The CDR3 loop reads CAWSHLLGTGANNEQFF. As DNA, the CDR3 is TGTGCCTGGAGTCATTTGCTTGGGACAGGGGCGAACAATGAGCAGTTCTTC. Filled out from reference TRBV30 and TRBJ2-1, the complete variable domain reads SQTIHQWPATLVQPVGSPLSLECTVEGTSNPNLYWYRQAAGRGLQLLFYSVGIGQISSEVPQNLSASRPQDRQFILSSKKLLLSDSGFYLCAWSHLLGTGANNEQFFGPGTRLTVL.

This chain uses TRBV4-3 with TRBJ1-2; a weak D match, TRBD1 (5 bases). This CDR3 has 18 amino acids. V was trimmed by 1 base and J by 4 bases, leaving 22 bases between them. Per germline, CDR1 LGHNA and CDR2 YSLEER. For the CDR3, the DNA is TGCGCCAGCAGCCAAGTTATGGACACACGCGGAGAGAGCTATGGCTACACCTTC. This encodes CASSQVMDTRGESYGYTF.

The chain has TRBV15 and TRBJ2-5; D possibly corresponds to TRBD2 (5 bases). Trimming shortened V by 0 bases and J by 4 bases, and 9 bases separated the two germline ends. Germline V lookup: CDR1 LNHNV, CDR2 YYDKDF (reference sequence). The CDR3 length is 14 residues. The CDR3 DNA reads as TGTGCCACCAGCAGAGATGGTGGGAGAGAGACCCAGTACTTC. Protein sequence: CATSRDGGRETQYF.

V usage is TRBV19 and J usage is TRBJ1-4; possible D gene TRBD1, 5 bases. The CDR3 runs 16 residues. The V end was cut by 4 bases, the J end by 7 bases, with 19 bases between. In germline, CDR1 is LNHDA, CDR2 SQIVND (reference sequence). CDR3 nucleotides: TGTGCCAGTAGTAACCCCAGGGTGGAAGTTGGTGAAAAACTGTTTTTT. Translated: CASSNPRVEVGEKLFF.

The rearrangement joins TRBV5-6 to TRBJ1-3, with 12 bases aligning to TRBD1. Germline CDR1 is SGHDT and CDR2 is YYEEEE. CDR3 length: 15 residues. V was clipped by 5 bases and J by 3 bases; unmatched bases: 3. The CDR3 protein is CASSRDRGLGNTIYF. CDR3 nucleotides: TGTGCCAGCAGTAGGGACAGGGGGCTTGGAAACACCATATATTTT.

The chain combines TRBV29-1 with TRBJ2-1, with D tentatively TRBD1 (5 bases). This CDR3 spans 16 amino acids. Germline V gives CDR1 SQVTM, CDR2 ANQGSEA. Trimming took 4 bases from V and 2 from J, leaving 18 bases between them. Here the CDR3 reads CSVAIRGGAAYNEQFF. The CDR3 coding sequence is TGCAGCGTTGCCATAAGGGGCGGAGCCGCCTACAATGAGCAGTTCTTC.

The chain combines TRBV7-9 with TRBJ1-1; TRBD1 matches at 8 bases. Trimming cost V 5 bases and J 1 base; bases outside gene matches: 12. Germline CDR1 SEHNR, CDR2 FQNEAQ (reference sequence). This CDR3 spans 17 amino acids. The CDR3 loop is CASSLRGQVGGNTEAFF. The CDR3 DNA reads TGTGCCAGCAGCCTCAGGGGGCAGGTTGGGGGGAACACTGAAGCTTTCTTT.